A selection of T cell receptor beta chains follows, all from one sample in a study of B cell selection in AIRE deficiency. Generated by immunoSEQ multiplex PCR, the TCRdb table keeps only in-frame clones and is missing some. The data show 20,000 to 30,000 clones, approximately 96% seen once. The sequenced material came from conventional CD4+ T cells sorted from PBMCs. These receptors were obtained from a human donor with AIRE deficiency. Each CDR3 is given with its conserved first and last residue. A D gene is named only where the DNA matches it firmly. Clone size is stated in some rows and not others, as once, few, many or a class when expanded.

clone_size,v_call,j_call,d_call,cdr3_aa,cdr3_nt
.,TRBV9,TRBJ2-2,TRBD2,CASSAAARGGDTGELFF,TGTGCCAGCAGCGCCGCCGCTCGCGGGGGGGACACCGGGGAGCTGTTTTTT
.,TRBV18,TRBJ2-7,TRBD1,CASSQLRTGSSYEQYF,TGTGCCAGCTCACAACTAAGGACAGGTAGCTCCTACGAGCAGTACTTC
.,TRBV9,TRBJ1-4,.,CASSVEKLFF,TGTGCCAGCAGCGTCGAAAAACTGTTTTTT
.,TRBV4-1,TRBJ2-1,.,CASSQVLARSHVDEQFF,TGCGCCAGCAGCCAAGTCTTAGCGCGGAGCCATGTGGATGAGCAGTTCTTC
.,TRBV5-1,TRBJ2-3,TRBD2,CASSLAYQIAGLTDTQYF,TGCGCCAGCAGCTTGGCCTACCAAATAGCGGGGCTCACAGATACGCAGTATTTT
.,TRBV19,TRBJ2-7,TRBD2,CASSMQGGRVAYEQYF,TGTGCCAGTAGTATGCAGGGCGGGAGAGTCGCCTACGAGCAGTACTTC
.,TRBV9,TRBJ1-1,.,CASSTIPGSTEAFF,TGTGCCAGCAGCACTATCCCAGGGAGCACTGAAGCTTTCTTT
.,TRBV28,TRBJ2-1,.,CASSPFDGSYNEQFF,TGTGCCAGCAGTCCGTTCGACGGCTCCTACAATGAGCAGTTCTTC
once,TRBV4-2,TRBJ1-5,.,CASSHERGLGNSNQPQHF,TGTGCCAGCAGCCATGAAAGAGGGCTTGGCAATAGCAATCAGCCCCAGCATTTT
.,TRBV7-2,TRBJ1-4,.,CASSPQGWPNEKLFF,TGTGCCAGCAGCCCCCAAGGTTGGCCTAATGAAAAACTGTTTTTT
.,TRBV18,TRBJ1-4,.,CASTGGLEANEKLFF,TGTGCCAGCACAGGCGGTCTCGAGGCTAATGAAAAACTGTTTTTT
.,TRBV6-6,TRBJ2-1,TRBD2,CASSLGLAGGPDEQFF,TGTGCCAGCAGCTTGGGACTAGCGGGAGGGCCAGATGAGCAGTTCTTC
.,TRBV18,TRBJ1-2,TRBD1,CASSPSSTGALNYGYTF,TGTGCCAGCTCCCCGTCCTCGACAGGGGCGCTCAACTATGGCTACACCTTC
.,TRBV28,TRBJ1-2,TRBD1,CASSLLGTGSNYGYTF,TGTGCCAGCAGTTTATTAGGGACAGGGAGTAACTATGGCTACACCTTC
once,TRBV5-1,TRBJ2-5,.,CASSLPGGNQETQYF,TGCGCCAGCAGCCTACCTGGCGGGAACCAAGAGACCCAGTACTTC